This TCR beta chain comes out of a study of CD8 T cells in Susac syndrome. RNA amounts of about 0.5 to 1 ug underwent reverse transcription with random hexamers. TCRdb passed the immunoSEQ multiplex PCR reads through MiXCR, listing each CDR3 protein once. The sample lists 73,000 or so distinct CDR3 sequences; about 95% were seen once. The CDR3 sequence is 15 residues long. V lost 0 bases and J 4 bases, leaving 11 bases between the germline ends. Germline CDR1 reads SGHRS; CDR2 reads YFSETQ. The multiple sclerosis controls were treatment-naive patients affected by stable or active relapsing-remitting disease.

The material sequenced was CD8+ T cells from PBMCs. This TCR came from a human donor with multiple sclerosis. This sequence joins TRBV5-1 and TRBJ1-5; tentative D call: TRBD1 (5 bases). CDR3 bases: TGCGCCAGCAGCTTGGAAGCAGGGAGGAATCAGCCCCAGCATTTT. The encoded protein is CASSLEAGRNQPQHF.